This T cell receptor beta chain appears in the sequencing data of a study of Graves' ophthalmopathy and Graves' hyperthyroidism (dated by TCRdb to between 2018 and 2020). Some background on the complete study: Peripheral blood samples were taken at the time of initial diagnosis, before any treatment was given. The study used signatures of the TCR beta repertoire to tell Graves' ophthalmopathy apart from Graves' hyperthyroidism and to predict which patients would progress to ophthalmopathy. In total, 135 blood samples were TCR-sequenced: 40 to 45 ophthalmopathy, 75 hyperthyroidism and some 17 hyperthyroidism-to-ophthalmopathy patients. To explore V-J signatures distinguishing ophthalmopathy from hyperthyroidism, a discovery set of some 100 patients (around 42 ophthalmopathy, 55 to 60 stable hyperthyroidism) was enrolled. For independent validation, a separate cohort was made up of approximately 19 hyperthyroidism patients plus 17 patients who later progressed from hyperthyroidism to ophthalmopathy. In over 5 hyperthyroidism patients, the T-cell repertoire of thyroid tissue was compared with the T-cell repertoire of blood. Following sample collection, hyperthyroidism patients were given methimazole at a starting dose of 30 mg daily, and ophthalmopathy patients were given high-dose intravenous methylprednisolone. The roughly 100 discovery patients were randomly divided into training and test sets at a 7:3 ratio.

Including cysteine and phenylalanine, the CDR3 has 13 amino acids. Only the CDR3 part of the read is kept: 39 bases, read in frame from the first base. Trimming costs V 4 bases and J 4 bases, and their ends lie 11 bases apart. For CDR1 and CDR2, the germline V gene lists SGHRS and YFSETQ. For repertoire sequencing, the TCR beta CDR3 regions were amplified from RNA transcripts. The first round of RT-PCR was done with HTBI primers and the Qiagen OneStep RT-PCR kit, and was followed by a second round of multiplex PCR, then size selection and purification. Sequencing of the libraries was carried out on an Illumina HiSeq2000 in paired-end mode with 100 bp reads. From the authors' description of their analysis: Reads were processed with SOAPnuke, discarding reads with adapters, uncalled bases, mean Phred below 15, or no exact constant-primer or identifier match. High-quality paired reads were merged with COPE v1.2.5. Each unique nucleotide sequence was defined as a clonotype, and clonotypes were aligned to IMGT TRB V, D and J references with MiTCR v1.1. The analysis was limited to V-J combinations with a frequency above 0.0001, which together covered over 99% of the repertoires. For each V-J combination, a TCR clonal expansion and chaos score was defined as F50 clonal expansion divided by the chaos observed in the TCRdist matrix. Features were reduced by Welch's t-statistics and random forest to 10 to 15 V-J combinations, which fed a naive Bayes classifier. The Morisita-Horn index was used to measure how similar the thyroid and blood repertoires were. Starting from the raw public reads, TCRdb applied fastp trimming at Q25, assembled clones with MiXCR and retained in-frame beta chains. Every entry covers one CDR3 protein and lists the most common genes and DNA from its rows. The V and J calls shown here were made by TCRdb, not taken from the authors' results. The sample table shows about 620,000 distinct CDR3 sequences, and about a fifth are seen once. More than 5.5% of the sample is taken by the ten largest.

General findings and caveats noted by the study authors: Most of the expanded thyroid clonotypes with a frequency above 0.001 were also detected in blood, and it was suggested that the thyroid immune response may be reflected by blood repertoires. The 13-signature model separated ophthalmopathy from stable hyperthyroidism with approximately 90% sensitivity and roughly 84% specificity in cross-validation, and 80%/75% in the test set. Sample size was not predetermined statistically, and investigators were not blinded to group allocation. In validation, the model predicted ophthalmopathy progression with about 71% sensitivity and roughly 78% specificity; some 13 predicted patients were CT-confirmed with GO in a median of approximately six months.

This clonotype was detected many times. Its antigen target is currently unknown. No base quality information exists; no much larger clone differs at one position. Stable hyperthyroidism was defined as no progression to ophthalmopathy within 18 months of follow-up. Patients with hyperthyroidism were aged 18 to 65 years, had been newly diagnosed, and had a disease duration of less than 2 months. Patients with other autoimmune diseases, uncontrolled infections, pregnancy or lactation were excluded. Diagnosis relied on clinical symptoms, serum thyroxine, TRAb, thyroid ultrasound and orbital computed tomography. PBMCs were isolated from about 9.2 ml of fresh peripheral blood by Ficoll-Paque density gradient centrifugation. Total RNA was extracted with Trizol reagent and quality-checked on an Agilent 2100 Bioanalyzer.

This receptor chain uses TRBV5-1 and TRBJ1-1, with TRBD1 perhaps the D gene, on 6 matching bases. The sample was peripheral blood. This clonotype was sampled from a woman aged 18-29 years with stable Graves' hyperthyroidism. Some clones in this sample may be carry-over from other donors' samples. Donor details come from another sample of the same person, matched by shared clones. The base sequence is TGCGCCAGCAGCAGGGACATGATCACTGAAGCTTTCTTT. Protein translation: CASSRDMITEAFF.